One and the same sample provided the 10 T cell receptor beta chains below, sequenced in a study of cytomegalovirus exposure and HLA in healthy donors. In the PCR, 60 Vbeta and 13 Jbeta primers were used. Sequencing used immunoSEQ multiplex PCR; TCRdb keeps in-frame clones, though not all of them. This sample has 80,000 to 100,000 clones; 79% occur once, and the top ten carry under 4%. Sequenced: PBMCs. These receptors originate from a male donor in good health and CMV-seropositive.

The CDR3 is CACVGGSYNEQFF. The CDR3 DNA reads as TGTGCCTGCGTCGGGGGGTCCTACAATGAGCAGTTCTTC. The V gene is TRBV25-1, the J gene TRBJ2-1; TRBD2 matches 7 bases. The CDR3 consists of 13 residues. V lost 11 bases and J lost 1; bases outside the gene matches: 5. The V gene's germline CDR1 is MGHDK and CDR2 SYGVNS.

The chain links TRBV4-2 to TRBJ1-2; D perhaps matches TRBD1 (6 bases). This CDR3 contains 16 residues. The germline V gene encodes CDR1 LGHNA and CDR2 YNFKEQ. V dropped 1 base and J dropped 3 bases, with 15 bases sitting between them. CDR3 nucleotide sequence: TGTGCCAGCAGCCAAGGTACGGACAGCAGTTACTATGGCTACACCTTC. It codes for CASSQGTDSSYYGYTF.

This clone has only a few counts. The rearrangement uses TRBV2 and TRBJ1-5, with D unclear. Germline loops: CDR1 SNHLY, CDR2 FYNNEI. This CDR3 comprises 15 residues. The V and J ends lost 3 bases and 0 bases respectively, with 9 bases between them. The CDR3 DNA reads TGTGCCAGCAGTGATACCAGGTATAGCAATCAGCCCCAGCATTTT. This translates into CASSDTRYSNQPQHF. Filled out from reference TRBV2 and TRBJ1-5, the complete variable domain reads EPEVTQTPSHQVTQMGQEVILRCVPISNHLYFYWYRQILGQKVEFLVSFYNNEISEKSEIFDDQFSVERPDGSNFTLKIRSTKLEDSAMYFCASSDTRYSNQPQHFGDGTRLSIL.

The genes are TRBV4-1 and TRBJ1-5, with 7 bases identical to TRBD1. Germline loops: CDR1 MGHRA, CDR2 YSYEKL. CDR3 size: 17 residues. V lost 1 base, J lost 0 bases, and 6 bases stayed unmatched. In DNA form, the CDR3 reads TGCGCCAGCAGCCAAGTCGGAGGGGGCTATAGCAATCAGCCCCAGCATTTT. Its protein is CASSQVGGGYSNQPQHF.

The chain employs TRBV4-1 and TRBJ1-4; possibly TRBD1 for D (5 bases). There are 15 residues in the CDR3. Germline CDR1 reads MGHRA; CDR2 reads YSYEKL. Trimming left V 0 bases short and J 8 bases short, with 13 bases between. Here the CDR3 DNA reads TGCGCCAGCAGCCAAGATGGGGGGGAGTGGGAAAAACTGTTTTTT. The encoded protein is CASSQDGGEWEKLFF.

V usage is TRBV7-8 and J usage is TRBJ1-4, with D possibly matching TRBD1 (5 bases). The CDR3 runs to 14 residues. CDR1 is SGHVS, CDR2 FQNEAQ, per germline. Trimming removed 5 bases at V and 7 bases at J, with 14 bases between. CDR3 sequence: CASSPSGALEKLFF. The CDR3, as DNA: TGTGCCAGCAGCCCCAGTGGGGCCCTTGAAAAACTGTTTTTT.

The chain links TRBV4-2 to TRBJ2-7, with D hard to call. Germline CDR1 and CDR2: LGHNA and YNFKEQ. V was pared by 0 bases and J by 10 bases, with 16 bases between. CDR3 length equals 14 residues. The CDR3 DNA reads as TGTGCCAGCAGCCAAGATCAGGAAGGAAGGCCCCAGTACTTC. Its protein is CASSQDQEGRPQYF.

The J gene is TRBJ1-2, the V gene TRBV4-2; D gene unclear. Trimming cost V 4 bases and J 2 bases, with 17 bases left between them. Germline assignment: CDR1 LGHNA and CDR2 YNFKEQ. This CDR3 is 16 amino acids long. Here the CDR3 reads CASSPHLETANYGYTF. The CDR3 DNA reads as TGTGCCAGCAGCCCCCACTTGGAGACCGCGAACTATGGCTACACCTTC.

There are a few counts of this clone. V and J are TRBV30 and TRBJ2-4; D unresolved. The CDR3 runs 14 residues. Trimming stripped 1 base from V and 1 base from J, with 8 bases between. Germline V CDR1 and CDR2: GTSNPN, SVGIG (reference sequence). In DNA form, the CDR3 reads TGTGCCTGGAGTGAAAACAATGCCAAAAACATTCAGTACTTC. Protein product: CAWSENNAKNIQYF. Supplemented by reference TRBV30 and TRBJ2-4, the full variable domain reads SQTIHQWPATLVQPVGSPLSLECTVEGTSNPNLYWYRQAAGRGLQLLFYSVGIGQISSEVPQNLSASRPQDRQFILSSKKLLLSDSGFYLCAWSENNAKNIQYFGAGTRLSVL.

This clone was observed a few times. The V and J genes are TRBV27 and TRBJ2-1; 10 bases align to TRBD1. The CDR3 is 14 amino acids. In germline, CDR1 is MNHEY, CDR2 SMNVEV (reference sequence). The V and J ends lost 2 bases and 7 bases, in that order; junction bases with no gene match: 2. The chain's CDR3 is CASSLGTGENEQFF. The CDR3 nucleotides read TGTGCCAGCAGTTTAGGGACAGGGGAGAATGAGCAGTTCTTC.